The clone carrying this TCR beta chain appeared once. The sample is drawn from a study of CD8 T cells in Susac syndrome. CD8+ and CD4+ T cells from blood underwent TCR beta sequencing. CDR1 and CDR2 (germline): DFQATT, SNEGSKA (reference sequence). V dropped 0 bases and J dropped 8; count of bases not matched to a gene: 8. The CDR3 is made up of 16 amino acids. The authors reverse transcribed about 0.5 to 1 ug RNA with random hexamers. TCRdb reanalysed the immunoSEQ multiplex PCR reads using MiXCR and keeps one entry per CDR3 protein. The data hold some 190,000 distinct CDR3 sequences, with 85% to 95% observed a single time.

The sequencing input was CD4+ T cells from PBMCs. This receptor was identified in a human donor in good health. The chain employs TRBV20-1 and TRBJ2-1; 12 bases agree with TRBD2. The CDR3 DNA reads TGCAGTGCTAGAGATCCCCCTAGCGGGAGGGATGATGAGCAGTTCTTC. Translated, it gives CSARDPPSGRDDEQFF.